These T cell receptor beta chains were read from a single sample in a study of blood T cell repertoires in COVID-19. The assay was immunoSEQ multiplex PCR, and TCRdb's table has in-frame clones only and misses some. The sample lists more than 3,000 clones; roughly 93% were seen once. Specimen: peripheral blood. The source is a human donor in a cohort sampled during active COVID-19. Both conserved end residues are part of each CDR3.

TRBJ2-7,TRBV6-5,CASSYLQGVQARQYF
TRBJ2-1,TRBV12-3/TRBV12-4,CASSARQGQFF
TRBJ2-3,TRBV28,CASSILDTQYF
TRBJ1-4,TRBV14,CASSQNRGRNEKLFF
TRBJ2-1,TRBV7-2,CASRDRSSYNEQFF